Each of the 19 T cell receptor beta chains below was sequenced from the same sample in a study of PD-1 blockade in classical Hodgkin lymphoma. The repertoire was sequenced with immunoSEQ multiplex PCR; TCRdb's copy has only in-frame clones and lacks some. The sample lists some 64,000 clones, roughly nine tenths occurring once. Autologous stem cell transplantation was followed by relapse in every patient, and brentuximab vedotin exposure varied. The source was peripheral blood mononuclear cells (PBMCs), collected at baseline. Receptor source: a human donor with classical Hodgkin lymphoma.

The chain uses TRBV4-2 and TRBJ2-1, with D perhaps matching TRBD2 (7 bases). Germline lookup yields CDR1 LGHNA and CDR2 YNFKEQ. There are 15 residues in the CDR3. V shed 2 bases and J shed 8 bases, with 16 bases lying between them. The CDR3 loop is CASSQLEGGAYEQFF. In nucleotides, the CDR3 is TGTGCCAGCAGCCAATTGGAGGGGGGGGCCTATGAGCAGTTCTTC.

The chain has TRBV7-8 and TRBJ2-3, with a possible D match to TRBD2 (5 bases). The germline V gene encodes CDR1 SGHVS and CDR2 FQNEAQ. The CDR3 spans 13 residues. Trimming left V 5 bases short and J 0 bases short, with 6 bases between. This CDR3 is CASSGESTDTQYF. CDR3 DNA sequence: TGTGCCAGCAGCGGGGAGAGCACAGATACGCAGTATTTT.

The chain combines TRBV9 with TRBJ1-1, with D perhaps matching TRBD1 (5 bases). From germline, CDR1 is SGDLS and CDR2 YYNGEE. The CDR3 sequence is 14 residues long. The V and J ends lost 2 bases and 2 bases respectively, with 10 bases between them. DNA for the CDR3: TGTGCCAGCAGCGTTGGGACTTTAAACACTGAAGCTTTCTTT. This codes for CASSVGTLNTEAFF.

The chain combines TRBV29-1 with TRBJ2-5, with TRBD2 matching over 13 bases. Per germline, CDR1 SQVTM and CDR2 ANQGSEA. V lost 2 bases to trimming and J lost 5 bases; unmatched junction nucleotides: 5. The CDR3 spans 15 residues. DNA of the CDR3: TGCAGCGTTGAATTACTAGCGGGGGGGCGGGAGACCCAGTACTTC. It codes for CSVELLAGGRETQYF.

This clone was seen only a few times. This chain joins TRBV5-1 and TRBJ1-1, with D unresolved. Germline lookup yields CDR1 SGHRS and CDR2 YFSETQ. The V and J ends lost 4 bases and 4 bases respectively, with 11 bases between them. CDR3 length: 13 residues. CDR3 loop: CASSPDGGTEAFF. The CDR3 DNA reads TGCGCCAGCAGCCCAGACGGCGGCACTGAAGCTTTCTTT.

CDR3 bases: TGTGCCAGCAGCTTCTGGGGTTCGCACGGGGCGTTGGCCAAAAACATTCAGTACTTC. Its translation: CASSFWGSHGALAKNIQYF. The V gene is TRBV11-2, the J gene TRBJ2-4; D could derive from TRBD1 or TRBD2 (5 bases each). The CDR3 spans 19 residues. CDR1 and CDR2 (germline): SGHAT, FQNNGV. V gave up 3 bases and J gave up 1 base, with 22 bases separating them.

The chain employs TRBV6-1 and TRBJ1-1; D is unclear. There are 11 residues in the CDR3. Per the germline V gene, CDR1 is MNHNS and CDR2 is SASEGT. Trimming cost V 5 bases and J 7 bases, with 8 bases left between them. Here the CDR3 DNA reads TGTGCCAGCAGTTACCCAGATGAAGCTTTCTTT. It is translated as CASSYPDEAFF.

The chain combines TRBV5-5 with TRBJ1-2; possibly TRBD1 for D (5 bases). Between the trimmed V and J ends, which lost 7 bases and 3 bases, there was a span of 19 bases. The CDR3 extends over 15 amino acids. Germline assignment: CDR1 SGHKS and CDR2 YYEKEE (reference sequence). The CDR3 nucleotides read TGTGCCAGCGGAGCCCACGCGGGGGAGTACTATGGCTACACCTTC. Its protein is CASGAHAGEYYGYTF. The full variable domain, with the rest looked up from reference TRBV5-5 and TRBJ1-2, is DAGVTQSPTHLIKTRGQQVTLRCSPISGHKSVSWYQQVLGQGPQFIFQYYEKEERGRGNFPDRFSARQFPNYSSELNVNALLLGDSALYLCASGAHAGEYYGYTFGSGTRLTVV.

This chain joins TRBV2 and TRBJ1-2; D uncertain. Germline CDR1 is SNHLY and CDR2 is FYNNEI. V lost 8 bases and J 8 bases, leaving 21 bases between the germline ends. CDR3 length: 14 amino acids. CDR3 protein: CASAEQPYYGGYTF. For the CDR3, the DNA is TGTGCCAGCGCGGAACAACCTTACTATGGAGGCTACACCTTC.

In this sample, this clone turned up a few times. The chain couples TRBV6-5 to TRBJ1-2; 8 bases match TRBD1. Trimming cost V 4 bases and J 4 bases; bases outside gene matches: 5. The germline V gene encodes CDR1 MNHEY and CDR2 SVGAGI. The CDR3 contains 14 residues. The CDR3 here is CASSFQGAGYGYTF. The CDR3 DNA is TGTGCCAGCAGTTTCCAGGGGGCCGGCTATGGCTACACCTTC.

V and J are TRBV5-5 and TRBJ2-5; weak D call: TRBD2 (7 bases). CDR1 is SGHKS, CDR2 YYEKEE, per germline (reference sequence). The CDR3 covers 13 residues. With 4 bases removed from V and 8 bases from J, the gap between germline ends came to 15 bases. The CDR3 here is CASSLGGLETQYF. The CDR3 region has the DNA TGTGCCAGCAGCCTCGGGGGGCTGGAAACCCAGTACTTC. Full variable domain (missing parts from reference TRBV5-5 and TRBJ2-5): DAGVTQSPTHLIKTRGQQVTLRCSPISGHKSVSWYQQVLGQGPQFIFQYYEKEERGRGNFPDRFSARQFPNYSSELNVNALLLGDSALYLCASSLGGLETQYFGPGTRLLVL.

This chain uses TRBV30 with TRBJ1-6; 8 bases match TRBD1. Trimming took 0 bases from V and 1 from J; bases not matched to a gene: 11. The CDR3 extends over 19 amino acids. The germline V gene has CDR1 GTSNPN and CDR2 SVGIG (reference sequence). The CDR3 sequence is CAWSVLGQEVWSYNSPLHF. CDR3 in DNA: TGTGCCTGGAGTGTTTTGGGACAGGAGGTATGGTCCTATAATTCACCCCTCCACTTT. Combining the CDR3 with reference TRBV30 and TRBJ1-6 gives the whole variable domain SQTIHQWPATLVQPVGSPLSLECTVEGTSNPNLYWYRQAAGRGLQLLFYSVGIGQISSEVPQNLSASRPQDRQFILSSKKLLLSDSGFYLCAWSVLGQEVWSYNSPLHFGNGTRLTVT.

The V call is TRBV7-3, the J call TRBJ2-3; TRBD2 matches at 8 bases. Germline V CDR1 and CDR2: SGHTA, FQGTGA. This CDR3 region has 14 residues. J gave up 7 bases and V 5 bases, and 8 bases lay outside the gene matches. CDR3 nucleotides: TGTGCCAGCAGCCCTCGGGGGGGCGATCATACGCAGTATTTT. This codes for CASSPRGGDHTQYF.

This clone was seen more than once but under ten times. The J gene is TRBJ1-3, the V gene TRBV6-1; D is undetermined. The CDR3 has 11 residues. V was trimmed by 3 bases and J by 6 bases, leaving 3 bases between them. Germline V gives CDR1 MNHNS, CDR2 SASEGT. The CDR3 here is CASSETNTIYF. Here the CDR3 DNA reads TGTGCCAGCAGTGAGACAAACACCATATATTTT.

The V call is TRBV7-6, the J call TRBJ2-3; D is perhaps TRBD2 (7 bases). Germline V gives CDR1 SGHVS, CDR2 FNYEAQ. Trimming took off 5 bases at V and 1 base at J, with 16 bases between the two ends. The CDR3 consists of 16 residues. DNA of the CDR3: TGTGCCAGCAGCCTTGGGGGGGGCCGGGGCACAGATACGCAGTATTTT. This sequence encodes CASSLGGGRGTDTQYF. Full variable domain (remainder filled in from reference TRBV7-6 and TRBJ2-3): GAGVSQSPRYKVTKRGQDVALRCDPISGHVSLYWYRQALGQGPEFLTYFNYEAQQDKSGLPNDRFSAERPEGSISTLTIQRTEQRDSAMYRCASSLGGGRGTDTQYFGPGTRLTVL.

In nucleotides, the CDR3 is TGTGCCAGCAGTGATCGGGGGGCAGCCAAAAACATTCAGTACTTC. This encodes CASSDRGAAKNIQYF. V is TRBV27 and J is TRBJ2-4, with TRBD2 as a possible D gene (7 bases). The CDR3 covers 15 residues. CDR1 and CDR2 (germline): MNHEY, SMNVEV (reference sequence). The V end was cut by 5 bases, the J end by 0 bases, with 11 bases between.

This clone was counted a few times. The rearrangement joins TRBV30 to TRBJ1-5, with 9 bases lining up with TRBD1. Germline values: CDR1 GTSNPN, CDR2 SVGIG (reference sequence). The V segment lost 5 bases and the J segment 3 bases; nucleotides outside the gene matches: 8. The CDR3 has 15 residues. CDR3 loop: CAWALGDRDNQPQHF. CDR3 DNA sequence: TGTGCCTGGGCGCTGGGGGACAGGGACAATCAGCCCCAGCATTTT.

This clone came up a few times. V usage is TRBV4-1 and J usage is TRBJ1-5, with D unresolved. CDR3 length: 15 residues. Between the trimmed V and J ends, which lost 0 bases and 2 bases, there was a span of 8 bases. Germline V gene lookup returns CDR1 MGHRA and CDR2 YSYEKL. CDR3: CASSQDWERNQPQHF. The CDR3 nucleotides read TGCGCCAGCAGCCAAGATTGGGAGCGCAATCAGCCCCAGCATTTT.

The CDR3 region has the DNA TGTGCCAGCAGCAAGACCTGGAGCACTAGCACAGATACGCAGTATTTT. Its translation: CASSKTWSTSTDTQYF. The chain has TRBV5-4 and TRBJ2-3, with D unresolved. CDR1 and CDR2 from the germline V gene are SGHNT and YYREEE (reference sequence). The CDR3 length is 16 residues. The germline V and J ends were trimmed by 4 bases and 0 bases, with 15 bases remaining between them.